Listed below are T cell receptor beta chains from one sample, sequenced in a study of cytomegalovirus exposure and HLA in healthy donors. Sequenced by immunoSEQ multiplex PCR; TCRdb stores in-frame clones only, minus some. Of 120,000 to 150,000 clones in the sample, around 79% were seen once. The material sequenced was PBMCs. The receptors come from a woman between 35 and 50 years old in good health and CMV-seropositive. The conserved cysteine and the conserved F or W are not part of the CDR3 here. Each record gives: D gene, V gene, clone size, J gene, CDR3 protein. The D gene is left open where the match is weak. Not all rows give a size; the values are once, few, many and, for expanded clones, a class.

>TRBD2|TRBV2|NA|TRBJ2-5
ASQAGGQGETQY
>TRBD2|TRBV4-2|NA|TRBJ2-3
ASSQGGLGGNTDTQY
>TRBD2|TRBV5-1|NA|TRBJ2-1
ASSLGASGGAGGNEQF
>NA|TRBV27|NA|TRBJ2-1
ASSNIPPRAMAYNEQF
>TRBD1|TRBV5-6|NA|TRBJ1-1
ASREGGVNTEAF
>TRBD1|TRBV19|once|TRBJ1-1
ASSALTGAMNTEAF
>NA|TRBV6-4|NA|TRBJ2-2
ASRGAGTSPAELF
>NA|TRBV6-1|NA|TRBJ2-5
ASSEGLVRVQY
>NA|TRBV7-2|NA|TRBJ1-1
ASSFAGYGEAF
>NA|TRBV9|NA|TRBJ2-3
ASSVGAGNTDTQY
>TRBD2|TRBV12-5|NA|TRBJ2-5
ASGWTTDSGGVSDETQY
>NA|TRBV19|NA|TRBJ1-6
ASSPRKNSPLH
>TRBD1|TRBV14|NA|TRBJ2-3
ASSHRLTDRGSDTQY
>TRBD1|TRBV5-6|few|TRBJ1-1
ASSRDRISYSTEAF
>NA|TRBV6-5|NA|TRBJ1-1
ASSTQGNTEAF
>TRBD1|TRBV4-1|NA|TRBJ1-2
ASSRTGVTNYGYT
>TRBD1|TRBV2|NA|TRBJ1-5
ASRPDRVPQPQH
>NA|TRBV19|once|TRBJ1-2
ASRILWGPDYGYT
>TRBD2|TRBV27|NA|TRBJ2-3
ASGLAGRTDTQY
>NA|TRBV6-1|NA|TRBJ1-1
ASSESDISRGGGDAF
>TRBD1|TRBV19|NA|TRBJ1-2
ASSRNRGEFNYGYT
>NA|TRBV2|NA|TRBJ1-1
ASSEVAGATGAF
>NA|TRBV28|NA|TRBJ2-1
ASSFRQNYNNEQF
>TRBD1|TRBV11-1|NA|TRBJ2-7
ASSQDRGNFYEQY
>NA|TRBV7-2|NA|TRBJ1-1
ASSLGGLTNTEAF
>NA|TRBV6-6|NA|TRBJ1-6
ASRQGQRPLH
>NA|TRBV19|NA|TRBJ1-2
ASSIRTDYGYT
>TRBD1|TRBV6-1|NA|TRBJ2-7
ASRPGQGIREQY
>NA|TRBV7-9|NA|TRBJ2-2
ASSQALNTGELF
>TRBD2|TRBV30|NA|TRBJ2-3
AWNVGGSTDTQY
>NA|TRBV6-5|NA|TRBJ2-7
ASSYSIREPYEQY
>TRBD1|TRBV19|few|TRBJ2-3
ASSGGQGDWTDTQY
>TRBD1|TRBV19|NA|TRBJ2-7
ASILRPRDRGPYEQY
>TRBD1|TRBV2|NA|TRBJ1-6
ASTLQGEINSPLH
>NA|TRBV11-2|NA|TRBJ2-4
ASTHGGPKNIQY
>NA|TRBV5-1|NA|TRBJ1-6
ASSLEGVPNSPLH
>TRBD1|TRBV9|NA|TRBJ1-6
ASSDRDRGSPLH
>TRBD1|TRBV29-1|NA|TRBJ1-4
SVRLGTGGGEKLF
>TRBD1|TRBV6-5|NA|TRBJ1-2
ASSWTGGYGYT
>NA|TRBV5-1|NA|TRBJ2-7
ASSFQEGSYEQY
>NA|TRBV5-4|NA|TRBJ1-1
ASSLAWAGNTEAF
>NA|TRBV6-1|once|TRBJ1-2
ASSENGVNGGYT
>NA|TRBV2|few|TRBJ1-2
ASSEDLAYGYT
>NA|TRBV29-1|NA|TRBJ1-1
SVGRRLNTEAF
>NA|TRBV28|NA|TRBJ1-2
ASSFRAATNYGYT
>NA|TRBV19|NA|TRBJ2-5
ATRGAETQY
>NA|TRBV27|NA|TRBJ1-1
ASSFGAGVNTEAF
>NA|TRBV4-1|once|TRBJ1-5
ASSQASQVGNQPQH
>NA|TRBV6-1|once|TRBJ2-7
ASSEGQVEQY
>TRBD1|TRBV7-6|NA|TRBJ1-1
ARSRKGGQAWTEAF
>NA|TRBV6-5|NA|TRBJ1-1
ASTGVGTEAF
>TRBD1|TRBV7-9|NA|TRBJ1-2
ASSSRTGGYT
>NA|TRBV9|NA|TRBJ1-2
ASSVGRDYGYT
>NA|TRBV7-9|NA|TRBJ1-4
ASSPRTDGEKLF
>NA|TRBV7-9|few|TRBJ1-4
ASSRQAANEKLF
>TRBD1|TRBV28|NA|TRBJ1-2
ASEGQGSGYT
>NA|TRBV5-1|NA|NA
ASSLTRVVQGGYEQY
>NA|TRBV2|NA|TRBJ2-7
ASSEGAGYYEQY